The clone carrying this TCR beta chain appeared a few times. Its specificity is unknown. Treg sorting used a CD4+CD25+CD127-/low gate. General observations from the study: Tumor memory CD4+ T cell TCR gene usage clustered with blood and lymph node memory CD4+ cells and lymph node naive CD4+ cells.

TCRdb called the 5' RACE reads again in MiXCR, with one record for every CDR3 protein. Among 40,000 to 55,000 distinct CDR3 sequences, roughly a fifth were seen once, and the ten largest hold around 4%. This CDR3 has 12 amino acids. Looked up from germline, CDR1 is SGHTA and CDR2 is FQGNSA. V was trimmed by 2 bases and J by 2 bases, leaving 4 bases between them. Sequencing used Tregs sorted from a lymph node. The chain is built from TRBV7-2 and TRBJ2-7; D gene ambiguous. The sequence came from a female donor with breast cancer. The CDR3 nucleotides are TGTGCCAGCAGCTTACTAGCCTACGAGCAGTACTTC. Residues: CASSLLAYEQYF.